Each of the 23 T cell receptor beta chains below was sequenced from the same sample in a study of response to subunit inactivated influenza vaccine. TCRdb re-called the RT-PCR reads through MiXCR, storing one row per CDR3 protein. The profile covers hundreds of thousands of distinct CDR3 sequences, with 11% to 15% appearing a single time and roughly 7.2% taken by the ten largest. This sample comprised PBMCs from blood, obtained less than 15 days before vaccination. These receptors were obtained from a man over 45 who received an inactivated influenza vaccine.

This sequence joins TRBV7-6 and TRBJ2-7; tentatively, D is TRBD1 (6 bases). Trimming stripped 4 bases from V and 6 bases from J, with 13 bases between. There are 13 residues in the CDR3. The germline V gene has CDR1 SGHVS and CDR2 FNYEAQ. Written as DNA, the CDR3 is TGTGCCAGCAGCTATCCAGGGGTCCCCGAGCAGTACTTC. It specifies CASSYPGVPEQYF. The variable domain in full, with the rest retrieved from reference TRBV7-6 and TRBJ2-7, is GAGVSQSPRYKVTKRGQDVALRCDPISGHVSLYWYRQALGQGPEFLTYFNYEAQQDKSGLPNDRFSAERPEGSISTLTIQRTEQRDSAMYRCASSYPGVPEQYFGPGTRLTVT.

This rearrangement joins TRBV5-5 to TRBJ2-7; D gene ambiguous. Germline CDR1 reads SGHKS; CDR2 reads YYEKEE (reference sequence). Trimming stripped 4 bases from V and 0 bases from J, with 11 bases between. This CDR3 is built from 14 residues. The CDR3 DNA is TGTGCCAGCAGCCCCCCGTGGGGCTCCTACGAGCAGTACTTC. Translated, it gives CASSPPWGSYEQYF.

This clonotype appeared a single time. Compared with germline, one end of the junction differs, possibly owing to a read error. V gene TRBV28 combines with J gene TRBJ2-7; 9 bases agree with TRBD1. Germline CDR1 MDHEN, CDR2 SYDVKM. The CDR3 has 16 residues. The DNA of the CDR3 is TGTGCCAGCAGTTCCCCTCCGGGACAGGGCGTCTACGAGCACTACTTC. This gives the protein CASSSPPGQGVYEHYF.

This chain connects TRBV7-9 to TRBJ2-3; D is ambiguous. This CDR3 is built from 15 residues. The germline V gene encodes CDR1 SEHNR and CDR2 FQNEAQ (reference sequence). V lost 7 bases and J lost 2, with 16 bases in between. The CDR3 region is CASIPVAEDTDTQYF. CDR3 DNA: TGTGCCAGCATTCCAGTGGCAGAAGACACAGATACGCAGTATTTT.

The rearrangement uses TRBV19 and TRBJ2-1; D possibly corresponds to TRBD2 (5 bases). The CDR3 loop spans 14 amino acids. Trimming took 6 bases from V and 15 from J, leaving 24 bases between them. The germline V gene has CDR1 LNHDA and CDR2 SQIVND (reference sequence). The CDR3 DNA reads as TGTGCCAGTAGCACCACCTGGGGAGTGGACCAGCGGTTCTTC. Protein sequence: CASSTTWGVDQRFF.

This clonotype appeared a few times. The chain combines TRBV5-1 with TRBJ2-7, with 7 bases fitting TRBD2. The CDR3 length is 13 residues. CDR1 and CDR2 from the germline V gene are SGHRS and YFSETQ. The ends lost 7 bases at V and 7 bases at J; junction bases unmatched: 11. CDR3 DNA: TGCGCCAGCGCGGAGCGGGACCGTGGGGAGCAGTACTTC. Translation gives CASAERDRGEQYF.

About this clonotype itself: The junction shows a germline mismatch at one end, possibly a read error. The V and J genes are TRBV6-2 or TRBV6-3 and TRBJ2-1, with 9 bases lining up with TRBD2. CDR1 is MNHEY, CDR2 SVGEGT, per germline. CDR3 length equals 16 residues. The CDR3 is CDSSYSSGRPYNEQFF. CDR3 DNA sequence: TGTGACAGCAGTTACTCCAGCGGGAGGCCATACAATGAGCAGTTCTTC.

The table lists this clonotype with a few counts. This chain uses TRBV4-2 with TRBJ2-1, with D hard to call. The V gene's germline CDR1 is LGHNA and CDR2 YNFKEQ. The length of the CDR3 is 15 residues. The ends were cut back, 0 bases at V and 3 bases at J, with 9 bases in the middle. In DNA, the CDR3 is TGTGCCAGCAGCCAAGAACAGAGAAACTACAATGAGCAGTTCTTC. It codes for CASSQEQRNYNEQFF.

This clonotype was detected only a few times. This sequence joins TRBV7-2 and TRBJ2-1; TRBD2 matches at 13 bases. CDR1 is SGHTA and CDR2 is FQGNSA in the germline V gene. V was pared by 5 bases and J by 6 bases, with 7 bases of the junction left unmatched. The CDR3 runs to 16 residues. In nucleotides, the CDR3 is TGTGCCAGCAGCCCGAGTGGACTAGCGGGAGCCAATGAGCAGTTCTTC. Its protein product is CASSPSGLAGANEQFF.

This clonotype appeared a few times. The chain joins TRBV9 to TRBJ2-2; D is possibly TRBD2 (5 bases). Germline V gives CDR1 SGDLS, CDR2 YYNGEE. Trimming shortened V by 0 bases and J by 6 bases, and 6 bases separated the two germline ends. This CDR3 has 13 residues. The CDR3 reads CASSVVSAGELFF. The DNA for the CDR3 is TGTGCCAGCAGCGTAGTTAGCGCCGGGGAGCTGTTTTTT.

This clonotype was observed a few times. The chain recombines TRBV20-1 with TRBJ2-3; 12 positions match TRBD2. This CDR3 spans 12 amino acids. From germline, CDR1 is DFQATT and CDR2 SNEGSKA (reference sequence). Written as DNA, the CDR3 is TGCGCGACTAGCGGGGGTGTGGATACGCAGTATTTT. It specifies CATSGGVDTQYF.

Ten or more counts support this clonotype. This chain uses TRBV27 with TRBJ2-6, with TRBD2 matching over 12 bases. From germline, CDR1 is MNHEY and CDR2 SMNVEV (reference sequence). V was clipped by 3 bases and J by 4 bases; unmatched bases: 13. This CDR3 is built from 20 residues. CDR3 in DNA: TGTGCCAGCAGTTTGACCAGGCTGACTAGCGGGAGTACAGGGGCCAACGTCCTGACTTTC. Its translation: CASSLTRLTSGSTGANVLTF.

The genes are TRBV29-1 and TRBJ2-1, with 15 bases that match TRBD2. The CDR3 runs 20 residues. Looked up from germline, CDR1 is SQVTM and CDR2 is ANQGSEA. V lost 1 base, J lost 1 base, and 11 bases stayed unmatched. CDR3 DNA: TGCAGCGTTGAAGGGGCGGACCCGGGACTAGCGGGAGGATCCTACAATGAGCAGTTCTTC. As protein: CSVEGADPGLAGGSYNEQFF.

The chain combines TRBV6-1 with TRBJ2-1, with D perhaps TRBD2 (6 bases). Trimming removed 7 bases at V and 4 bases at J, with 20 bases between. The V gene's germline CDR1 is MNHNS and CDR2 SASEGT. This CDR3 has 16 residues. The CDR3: CASTDRPGTYYNEQFF. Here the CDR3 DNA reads TGTGCCAGCACTGACCGTCCCGGGACTTATTACAATGAGCAGTTCTTC.

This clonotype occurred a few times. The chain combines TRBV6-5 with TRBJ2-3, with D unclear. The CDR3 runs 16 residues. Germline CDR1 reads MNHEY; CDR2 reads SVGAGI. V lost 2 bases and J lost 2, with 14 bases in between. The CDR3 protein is CASSYDRQFNTDTQYF. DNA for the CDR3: TGTGCCAGCAGTTACGACCGCCAGTTCAACACAGATACGCAGTATTTT.

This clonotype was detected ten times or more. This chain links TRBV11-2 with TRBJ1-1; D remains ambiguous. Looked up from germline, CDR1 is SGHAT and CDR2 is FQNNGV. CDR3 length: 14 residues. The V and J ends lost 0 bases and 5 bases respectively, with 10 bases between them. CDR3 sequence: CASSLEPGVTEAFF. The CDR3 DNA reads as TGTGCCAGCAGCTTAGAACCGGGTGTAACTGAAGCTTTCTTT.

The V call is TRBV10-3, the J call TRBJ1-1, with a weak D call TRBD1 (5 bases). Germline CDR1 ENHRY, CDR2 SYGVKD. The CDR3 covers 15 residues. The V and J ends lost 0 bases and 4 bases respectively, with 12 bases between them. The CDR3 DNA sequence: TGTGCCATCAGTGAGTCGCGGACACCTACCACTGAAGCTTTCTTT. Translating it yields CAISESRTPTTEAFF.

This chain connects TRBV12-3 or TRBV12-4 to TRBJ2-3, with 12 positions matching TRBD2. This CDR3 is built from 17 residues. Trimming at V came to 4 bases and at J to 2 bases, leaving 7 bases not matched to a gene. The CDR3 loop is CASSSRLAGVTTDTQYF. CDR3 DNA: TGTGCCAGCAGTTCAAGACTAGCGGGAGTGACCACAGATACGCAGTATTTT.

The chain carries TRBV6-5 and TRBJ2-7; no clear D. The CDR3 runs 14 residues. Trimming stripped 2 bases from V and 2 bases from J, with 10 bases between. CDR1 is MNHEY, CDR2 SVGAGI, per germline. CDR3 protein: CASSYEDRTYEQYF. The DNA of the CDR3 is TGTGCCAGCAGTTACGAGGACCGTACCTACGAGCAGTACTTC.

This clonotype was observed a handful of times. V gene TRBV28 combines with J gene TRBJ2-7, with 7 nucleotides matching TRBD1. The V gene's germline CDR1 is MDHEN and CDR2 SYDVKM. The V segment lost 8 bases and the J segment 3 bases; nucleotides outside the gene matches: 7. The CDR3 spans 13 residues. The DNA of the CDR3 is TGTGCCAGCCACAGGGGCATGGGCTACGAGCAGTACTTC. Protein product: CASHRGMGYEQYF.

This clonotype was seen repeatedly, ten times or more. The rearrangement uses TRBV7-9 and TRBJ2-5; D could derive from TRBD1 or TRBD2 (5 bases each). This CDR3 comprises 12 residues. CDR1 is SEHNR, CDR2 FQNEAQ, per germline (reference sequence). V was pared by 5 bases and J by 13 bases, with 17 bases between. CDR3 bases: TGTGCCAGCAGCAGAACCCAGGGAGAGGGGTACTTC. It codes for CASSRTQGEGYF. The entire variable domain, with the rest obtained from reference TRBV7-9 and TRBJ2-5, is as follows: DTGVSQNPRHKITKRGQNVTFRCDPISEHNRLYWYRQTLGQGPEFLTYFQNEAQLEKSRLLSDRFSAERPKGSFSTLEIQRTEQGDSAMYLCASSRTQGEGYFGPGTRLLVL.

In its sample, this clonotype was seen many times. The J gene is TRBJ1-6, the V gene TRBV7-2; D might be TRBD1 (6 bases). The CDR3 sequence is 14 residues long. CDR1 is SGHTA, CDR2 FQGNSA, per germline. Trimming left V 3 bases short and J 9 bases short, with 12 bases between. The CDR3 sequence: CASSFEGGGSPLHF. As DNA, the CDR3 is TGTGCCAGCAGCTTTGAGGGGGGTGGTTCACCCCTCCACTTT.

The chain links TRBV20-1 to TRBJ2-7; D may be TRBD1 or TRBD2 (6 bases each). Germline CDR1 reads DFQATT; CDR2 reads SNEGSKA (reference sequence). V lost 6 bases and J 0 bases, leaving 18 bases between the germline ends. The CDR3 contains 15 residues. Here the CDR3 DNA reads TGCAGTGCAGAGGGGGGCCAGACGAGCTCCTACGAGCAGTACTTC. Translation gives CSAEGGQTSSYEQYF.